These 2 T cell receptor beta chains were sequenced from one sample in a study of early T cells in non-severe SARS-CoV-2 infection. TCRdb passed the 5' RACE reads through MiXCR, listing each CDR3 protein once. The sample holds tens of thousands of distinct CDR3 sequences, 6.3% seen once. Sequences were obtained from whole blood. These TCRs come from an adult who was a healthcare worker with PCR-confirmed SARS-CoV-2 infection or an uninfected control (not recorded which).

CDR3 in amino acids: CSAQGARDTGELFF. The DNA for the CDR3 is TGCAGTGCTCAGGGGGCGCGGGACACCGGGGAGCTGTTTTTT. The chain combines TRBV20-1 with TRBJ2-2, with 8 bases fitting TRBD1. CDR3 size: 14 residues. Trimming cost V 5 bases and J 3 bases; bases outside gene matches: 5. Germline V gives CDR1 DFQATT, CDR2 SNEGSKA (reference sequence).

In its sample, this clonotype was seen many times. This CDR3 reads CASSRTSGRALNTGELFF. CDR3 nucleotides: TGTGCCTCGAGCCGGACTAGCGGGAGGGCTTTGAACACCGGGGAGCTGTTTTTT. V and J are TRBV19 and TRBJ2-2; 15 bases fit TRBD2. From germline, CDR1 is LNHDA and CDR2 SQIVND (reference sequence). The CDR3 is 18 residues long. V shed 11 bases, J shed 1 base, and the junction held 11 bases outside the gene matches.